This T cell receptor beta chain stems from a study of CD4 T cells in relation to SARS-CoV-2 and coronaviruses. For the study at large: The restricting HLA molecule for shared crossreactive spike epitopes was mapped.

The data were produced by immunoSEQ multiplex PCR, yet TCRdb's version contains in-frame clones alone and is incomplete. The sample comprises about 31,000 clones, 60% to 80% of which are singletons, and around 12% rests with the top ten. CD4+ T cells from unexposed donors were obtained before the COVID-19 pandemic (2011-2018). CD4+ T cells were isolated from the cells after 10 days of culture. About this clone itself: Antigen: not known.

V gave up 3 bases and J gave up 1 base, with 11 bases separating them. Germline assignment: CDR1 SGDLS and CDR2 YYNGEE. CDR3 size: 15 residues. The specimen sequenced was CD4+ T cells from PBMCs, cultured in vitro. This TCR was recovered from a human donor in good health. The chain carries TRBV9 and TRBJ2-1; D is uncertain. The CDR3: CASSAALASYNEQFF. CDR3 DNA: TGTGCCAGCAGCGCCGCCTTGGCGTCCTACAATGAGCAGTTCTTC.